This T cell receptor beta chain appears in the sequencing data of a study of spatial heterogeneity in lung cancer (dated by TCRdb to between 2018 and 2021). In terms of the full investigation: More beta-chain than alpha-chain transcripts were consistently detected, likely reflecting higher beta-chain transcript abundance. In the raw uncorrected reads, each unique combination of TCR and UMI appeared more than ten times on average. Nonsynonymous mutation counts, determined by whole-exome sequencing of tumor tissue, were related to features of the TCR repertoire. At surgery, both alpha and beta chains were TCR-sequenced in around 240 tumor regions, about 61 matched nontumor lung samples and around 50 PBMC samples. In non-small cell lung cancer, the study made a quantitative comparison of TCR alpha and beta repertoires among multiple tumor regions, matched nontumor lung and blood.

The library came from 5' RACE. Sequenced using a NextSeq 500. The TCR library protocol attached a unique molecular identifier to each TCR cDNA molecule to allow correction of PCR and sequencing errors. In the authors' own workflow: TCR identification, UMI-based error correction and CDR3 extraction were all carried out with Decombinator tools. Expanded TCRs were defined as those above a frequency of 2 per 1,000, corresponding to the top 1% of the tumor frequency distribution. Renyi diversity was computed with the R vegan package after each repertoire had been subsampled 100 times to 5,000 TCRs. CDR3 similarity networks were constructed using string-kernel similarity of amino acid triplets, with links drawn between CDR3s whose pairwise similarity was above 0.82. TCRdb passed the public sequencing reads through fastp at Q25 and MiXCR, retaining productive beta sequences. When rows share a CDR3 protein, they turn into one entry using the most common DNA and genes. It is TCRdb's table, rather than the study itself, that gives the V and J calls and clone size. The sample contains approximately 52,000 distinct CDR3 sequences, approximately 5% of them found a single time. The top ten clones comprise roughly 10% of the sample.

A remark on this clonotype: Its cognate antigen has yet to be identified. Base-call qualities are not available, and no considerably larger clone is one nucleotide away.

Interpreted using the paper, the time point label stands for: sample taken at primary tumor resection. Samples were obtained from fewer than 80 patients with early-stage, untreated non-small cell lung cancer from the lung TRACERx cohort. Whole RNA extracted from tumor and nontumor lung tissue, or from cryopreserved PBMC samples, was used for TCR sequencing without cell sorting. Patients were selected for TCR sequencing only if sufficient RNA was available from at least two tumor regions. The research as a whole found: Ubiquitous expanded tumor TCRs showed up in blood more often at tumor resection than at routine follow-up. Additional single-cell paired TCR alpha and beta sequencing was considered necessary to confirm, at a functional level, the hypothesis that regional TCRs recognize regional mutations.

Based on the germline V gene (reference sequence), the CDR1 and CDR2 sequences are GTSNPN and SVGIG. The CDR3 holds 14 amino acids from the cysteine to the phenylalanine. The DNA shown is the 42-base CDR3, in frame from base 1. V sheds 1 base and J sheds 3 bases, leaving 13 bases between their ends. Sequencing was performed on PBMCs, taken at surgery. The origin of this receptor is a male donor with early-stage non-small cell lung cancer. Rearrangement joined TRBV30 to TRBJ2-7; the D segment may tentatively be TRBD1 or TRBD2, each giving 5 matched bases. The DNA sequence follows: TGTGCCTGGAGTGACGGGACCGCTTTCTACGAGCAGTACTTC. Translated, it gives CAWSDGTAFYEQYF. Extended through the reference TRBV30 and TRBJ2-7 proteins, this CDR3 yields the full variable domain: SQTIHQWPATLVQPVGSPLSLECTVEGTSNPNLYWYRQAAGRGLQLLFYSVGIGQISSEVPQNLSASRPQDRQFILSSKKLLLSDSGFYLCAWSDGTAFYEQYFGPGTRLTVT.